The 8 T cell receptor beta chains presented below share a single source sample, sequenced in a study of blood T cell repertoires in COVID-19. TCRdb's table, derived via immunoSEQ multiplex PCR, lists solely in-frame clones and lacks some. Of 200,000 to 250,000 clones detected, roughly 84% appear once; the ten largest clones hold about 7%. Material for sequencing was PBMCs or T cells enriched from blood (not recorded which). The receptors derive from a woman aged 35 to 49 who had recovered from COVID-19.

This clone is medium-sized (0.01 to 0.1%). The chain carries TRBV28 and TRBJ2-2; D unclear. Germline V gives CDR1 MDHEN, CDR2 SYDVKM. V was cut by 8 bases and J by 6 bases, with 13 bases left in between. The CDR3 extends over 13 amino acids. The CDR3 coding sequence is TGTGCCAGCTTGACAAGCTGGGCCGGGGAGCTGTTTTTT. Its translation: CASLTSWAGELFF.

V is TRBV29-1 and J is TRBJ1-1; 8 positions match TRBD1. The CDR3 is 13 residues long. The J segment lost 6 bases and the V segment lost 7 bases, leaving 10 bases of the junction unmatched. The germline V gene has CDR1 SQVTM and CDR2 ANQGSEA. This CDR3 is CSGGQGTYSEAFF. The CDR3 DNA reads as TGCAGCGGTGGACAGGGTACTTACTCTGAAGCTTTCTTT.

The chain joins TRBV30 to TRBJ1-5; 7 bases fit TRBD1. The CDR3 length is 13 residues. The germline V gene encodes CDR1 GTSNPN and CDR2 SVGIG (reference sequence). V lost 4 bases to trimming and J lost 5 bases; unmatched junction nucleotides: 5. CDR3 amino acids: CAWKQGMDQPQHF. The CDR3, as DNA: TGTGCCTGGAAACAGGGGATGGATCAGCCCCAGCATTTT.

This chain joins TRBV28 and TRBJ2-4; 9 positions match TRBD1. This CDR3 spans 16 amino acids. The junction had 9 bases not matched to a gene; V was cut back by 5 bases and J by 4 bases. Germline V lookup: CDR1 MDHEN, CDR2 SYDVKM. The CDR3 bases are TGTGCCAGCAGTCTACATTACAGGGGGCGGAAAAACATTCAGTACTTC. This encodes CASSLHYRGRKNIQYF.

This clone was seen a single time. The V gene is TRBV5-3, the J gene TRBJ2-1; D possibly corresponds to TRBD1 (5 bases). TRBV5-3 counts as an open reading frame of uncertain function. The CDR3 length is 13 residues. V dropped 1 base and J dropped 8 bases, with 10 bases sitting between them. CDR3 sequence: CARSLSGAHEQFF. CDR3 DNA: TGTGCCAGAAGCTTGTCTGGGGCCCATGAGCAGTTCTTC.

The chain recombines TRBV3-1 (or the pseudogene TRBV3-2) with TRBJ1-5; D not certain. From germline, CDR1 is LGHDT and CDR2 YNNKEL (reference sequence). The CDR3 is made up of 14 amino acids. Trimming removed 3 bases from V and 4 bases from J, with 10 bases in between. This chain's CDR3 is CASSHQPGNQPQHF. The CDR3 region has the DNA TGTGCCAGCAGCCACCAACCCGGGAATCAGCCCCAGCATTTT.

The rearrangement links TRBV4-1 to TRBJ2-1; TRBD2 matches at 12 bases. Germline assignment: CDR1 MGHRA and CDR2 YSYEKL. This CDR3 comprises 17 residues. Trimming took 3 bases from V and 4 from J; bases not matched to a gene: 7. This chain's CDR3 is CASSHLAGGGVYNEQFF. DNA of the CDR3: TGCGCCAGCAGCCACCTAGCGGGAGGGGGGGTTTACAATGAGCAGTTCTTC.

The chain recombines TRBV5-6 with TRBJ2-7; tentative D call: TRBD1 (6 bases). Germline loops: CDR1 SGHDT, CDR2 YYEEEE. The V end was cut by 4 bases, the J end by 1 base, with 9 bases between. The length of the CDR3 is 13 residues. CDR3 nucleotide sequence: TGTGCCAGCAGCCCGGGACAATCCTACGAGCAGTACTTC. Translation gives CASSPGQSYEQYF.